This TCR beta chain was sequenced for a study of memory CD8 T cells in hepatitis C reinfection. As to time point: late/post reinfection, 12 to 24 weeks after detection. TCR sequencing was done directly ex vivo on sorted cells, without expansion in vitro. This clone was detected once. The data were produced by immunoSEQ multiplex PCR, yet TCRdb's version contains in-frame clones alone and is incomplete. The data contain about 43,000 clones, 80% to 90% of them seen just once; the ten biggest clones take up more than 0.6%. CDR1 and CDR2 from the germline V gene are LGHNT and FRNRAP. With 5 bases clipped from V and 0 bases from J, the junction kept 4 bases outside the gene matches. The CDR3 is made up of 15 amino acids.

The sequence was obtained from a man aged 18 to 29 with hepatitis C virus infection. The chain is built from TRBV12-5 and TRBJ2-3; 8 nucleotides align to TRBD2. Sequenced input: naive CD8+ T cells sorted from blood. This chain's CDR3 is CASGNGGESTDTQYF. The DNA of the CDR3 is TGTGCTAGTGGTAACGGGGGGGAAAGCACAGATACGCAGTATTTT.